This entry features one TCR beta chain sequence. The CDR3 length is 14 residues. Losses at the gene ends were 3 bases for V and 2 bases for J; bases not matched to a gene: 0. Germline V gene data show CDR1 as MDHEN and CDR2 as SYDVKM. The data stem from a study of blood T cell repertoires in COVID-19. Method: immunoSEQ multiplex PCR; TCRdb's copy keeps in-frame clones and lacks some. Altogether roughly 260,000 clones are present, about 93% being singletons, with the ten largest covering approximately 2%. The chain employs TRBV28 and TRBJ1-5; 8 nucleotides match TRBD1. Sequenced input: PBMCs or T cells enriched from blood (not recorded which). The sequence was obtained from a woman between 18 and 29 years old who had recovered from COVID-19. The DNA for the CDR3 is TGTGCCAGCAGTTTGACAGGGGGCAATCAGCCCCAGCATTTT. It specifies CASSLTGGNQPQHF.